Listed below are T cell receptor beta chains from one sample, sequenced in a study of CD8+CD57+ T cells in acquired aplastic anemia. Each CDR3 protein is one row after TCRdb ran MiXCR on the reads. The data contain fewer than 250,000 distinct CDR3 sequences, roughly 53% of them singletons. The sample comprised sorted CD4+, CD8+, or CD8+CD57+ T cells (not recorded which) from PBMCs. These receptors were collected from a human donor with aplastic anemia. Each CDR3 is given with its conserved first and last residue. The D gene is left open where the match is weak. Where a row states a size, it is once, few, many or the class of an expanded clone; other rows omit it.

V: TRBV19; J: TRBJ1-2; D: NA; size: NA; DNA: TGTGCCAGTAGTTTAGCGGGGGGCTATGGCTACACCTTC; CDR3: CASSLAGGYGYTF
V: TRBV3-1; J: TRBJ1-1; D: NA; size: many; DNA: TGTGCCAGCAGCCCCCGTAGGAACACTGAAGCTTTCTTT; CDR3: CASSPRRNTEAFF
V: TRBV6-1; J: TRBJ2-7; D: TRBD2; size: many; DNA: TGTGCCAGCAGTTCGGGTAGCGGGGAACCTTACGAGCAGTACTTC; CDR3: CASSSGSGEPYEQYF
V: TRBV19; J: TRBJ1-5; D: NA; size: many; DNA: TGTGCCAGTAGTATGGGGTTGCCCTCGCAGCCCCAGCATTTT; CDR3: CASSMGLPSQPQHF
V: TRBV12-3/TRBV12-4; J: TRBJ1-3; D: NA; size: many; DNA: TGTGCCAGCAGTTTAGGGGGGTCTGGAAACACCATATATTTT; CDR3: CASSLGGSGNTIYF
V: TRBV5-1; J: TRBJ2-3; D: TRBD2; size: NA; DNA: TGCGCCAGCAGAGGGCAGGGGGAGAGGACTAGCGGGGTACAAGCGACAGATACGCAGTATTTT; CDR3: CASRGQGERTSGVQATDTQYF
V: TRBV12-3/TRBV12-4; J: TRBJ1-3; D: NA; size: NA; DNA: TGTGCCAGCAGCCTTCTACGGTTCTCTGGAAACACCATATATTTT; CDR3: CASSLLRFSGNTIYF
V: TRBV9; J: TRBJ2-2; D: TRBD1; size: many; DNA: TGTGCCAGCAGCCTCACAGGGGGCGCAGACACCGGGGAGCTGTTTTTT; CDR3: CASSLTGGADTGELFF
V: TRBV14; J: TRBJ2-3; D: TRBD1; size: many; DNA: TGTGCCAGCAGCCAAGATGGGGACAGGACCAGCACAGATACGCAGTATTTT; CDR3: CASSQDGDRTSTDTQYF
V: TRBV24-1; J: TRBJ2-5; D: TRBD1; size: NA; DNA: TGTGCCACCAGTGACCAGCGGACAGGGGAGGAGACCCAGTACTTC; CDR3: CATSDQRTGEETQYF
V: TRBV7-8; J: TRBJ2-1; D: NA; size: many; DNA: TGTGCCAGCAGCCGCCCCCGGGGACTGAGTAATGAGCAGTTCTTC; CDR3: CASSRPRGLSNEQFF
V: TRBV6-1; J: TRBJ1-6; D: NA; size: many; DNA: TGTGCCAGCAGTGAAGGCACAAAATATAATTCACCCCTCCACTTT; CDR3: CASSEGTKYNSPLHF
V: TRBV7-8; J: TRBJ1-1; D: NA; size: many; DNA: TGTGCCAGCAGCCCATATCCAAACACTGAAGCTTTCTTT; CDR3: CASSPYPNTEAFF
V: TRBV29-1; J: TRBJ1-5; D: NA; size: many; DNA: TGCGGCTGCGCAGAAAATAGCAATCAGCCCCAGCATTTT; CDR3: CGCAENSNQPQHF
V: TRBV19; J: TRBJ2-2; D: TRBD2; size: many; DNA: TGTGCCAGTGGACTAGCGGGGGGTAGGGGCACCGGGGAGCTGTTTTTT; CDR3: CASGLAGGRGTGELFF